The 9 T cell receptor beta chains below come from one sample, sequenced in a study of blood T cell repertoires in COVID-19. Assay used: immunoSEQ multiplex PCR; TCRdb lists only in-frame clones, some missing. The sample includes around 130,000 clones, under 85% of them seen just once. The material sequenced was peripheral blood. These TCRs come from a man aged 40-55 years with active or convalescent COVID-19.

V gene TRBV11-3 combines with J gene TRBJ1-5, with D tentatively TRBD1 (6 bases). CDR3 length equals 16 residues. CDR1 and CDR2 (germline): SGHNT, YENEEA. Trimming took 0 bases from V and 5 from J, leaving 14 bases between them. CDR3 residues: CASSLDGTRRHQPQHF. The CDR3 DNA reads TGTGCCAGCAGCTTAGACGGGACAAGGCGGCATCAGCCCCAGCATTTT.

The chain uses TRBV21-1 and TRBJ1-6; the table's D call TRBD1 went unverified against the DNA. TRBV21-1 is a pseudogene. This CDR3 has 16 amino acids. In DNA form, the CDR3 reads TGTGCCAGCAGCAAAGGGGGGACAGGGCATCATTCACCCCTCCACTTT. Its protein is CASSKGGTGHHSPLHF.

The J gene is TRBJ1-1, the V gene TRBV6-2 or TRBV6-3; D gene unclear. This CDR3 is 14 amino acids long. Germline lookup yields CDR1 MNHEY and CDR2 SVGEGT. The V end lost 3 bases, the J end lost 11 bases, and 19 bases lay between the germline ends. The CDR3, as DNA: TGTGCCAGCAGTTATCTAGCTCTCCAAGCAAGTGCTTTCTTT. Protein product: CASSYLALQASAFF.

The genes are TRBV7-6 and TRBJ2-3; possible D gene TRBD2, 7 bases. Germline V gene data show CDR1 as SGHVS and CDR2 as FNYEAQ. Trimming stripped 3 bases from V and 0 bases from J, with 10 bases between. The CDR3 extends over 15 amino acids. CDR3 sequence (DNA): TGTGCCAGCAGCTTTGGGGGGGCAAGCACAGATACGCAGTATTTT. Its protein product is CASSFGGASTDTQYF.

The chain links TRBV5-5 to TRBJ1-6; D is possibly TRBD1 (5 bases). Germline lookup yields CDR1 SGHKS and CDR2 YYEKEE (reference sequence). V was cut by 3 bases and J by 9 bases, with 19 bases left in between. CDR3 size: 16 residues. CDR3 sequence (DNA): TGTGCCAGCAGCTCGGACGCCCCTCGACAGTTTTCACCCCTCCACTTT. Protein: CASSSDAPRQFSPLHF.

This clone was detected only once. V gene TRBV12-5 combines with J gene TRBJ1-5; TRBD1 matches 9 bases. The germline gives CDR1 LGHNT, CDR2 FRNRAP. The CDR3 sequence is 14 residues long. Trimming at V came to 6 bases and at J to 7 bases, leaving 7 bases not matched to a gene. In DNA, the CDR3 is TGTGCTAGTGGACGAACAGGGGGCGGACAGCCCCAGCATTTT. The encoded protein is CASGRTGGGQPQHF.

The gene calls are TRBV29-1 and TRBJ1-5; D call uncertain. This CDR3 has 13 amino acids. V was shortened by 4 bases and J by 4 bases, with 11 bases between the two germline ends. Germline V gene lookup returns CDR1 SQVTM and CDR2 ANQGSEA. CDR3 bases: TGCAGCGTTGCTGACAACAGAAATCAGCCCCAGCATTTT. Translated, it gives CSVADNRNQPQHF. Variable domain in full (rest from reference TRBV29-1 and TRBJ1-5): SAVISQKPSRDICQRGTSLTIQCQVDSQVTMMFWYRQQPGQSLTLIATANQGSEATYESGFVIDKFPISRPNLTFSTLTVSNMSPEDSSIYLCSVADNRNQPQHFGDGTRLSIL.

The V and J genes are TRBV7-2 and TRBJ1-6; TRBD1 aligns across 9 bases. V lost 5 bases to trimming and J lost 10 bases; unmatched junction nucleotides: 9. This CDR3 is built from 15 residues. CDR1 and CDR2 (germline): SGHTA, FQGNSA. The CDR3 spells CASSPGTGHASPLHF. The CDR3 DNA is TGTGCCAGCAGCCCAGGGACAGGGCACGCGTCACCCCTCCACTTT.

The CDR3 DNA reads as TGTGCCAGCAGTTTATCGTTCAGGGCAGGGGTCAACACTGAAGCTTTCTTT. As protein: CASSLSFRAGVNTEAFF. This chain links TRBV27 with TRBJ1-1; D is possibly TRBD1 (6 bases). Between the trimmed V and J ends, which lost 0 bases and 2 bases, there was a span of 16 bases. The germline gives CDR1 MNHEY, CDR2 SMNVEV (reference sequence). There are 17 residues in the CDR3.